This T cell receptor (beta chain) comes out of a study of cytomegalovirus exposure and HLA in healthy donors (TCRdb year 2017). About the full investigation: In an earlier analysis of approximately 640 of the donors, 276 Gb of sequence data and 90 million to 120 million unique TCR beta sequences from about 180 million T cells were reported. Across approximately 400 genotyped donors of the cohort, an average of about 240,000 unique TCR beta nucleotide sequences per donor were sequenced, and approximately 17% of those sequences were non-productive. A separate validation cohort of about 110 different subjects was used in addition to the 666-subject first cohort. Approximately 310 gigabases of sequencing data and roughly 81 million unique TCR sequences made up an early release that covered 640 HLA-typed donors. The T cell repertoires of about 700 subjects were profiled by immunosequencing and related to cytomegalovirus serostatus. Typing coverage differed by locus: A, B, C, DRB1 and DQB1 were typed in about 620-630 donors, DQA1 in about 500, DPA1 in 600 to 610, and DPB1 in 472. Class I and class II HLA loci were covered by the typing at four-digit resolution. An earlier analysis of a few hundred of the donors applied high-throughput TCR beta sequencing to assess whether each TCR beta V gene segment acted as functional or pseudogenic. The study aimed to test whether cataloging public T cell receptors could reveal signatures of past pathogen exposure. Donor age, sex, ethnicity and CMV serostatus were collected together with the repertoire data. In a later genetic analysis, genome-wide SNP genotypes for about three fifths of the 666 donors were used, and that subset was treated as a discovery cohort. Of the approximately 400 genotyped donors, 75% to 85% were placed in the genetic ancestry cluster associated with self-reported Caucasian donors. Rather than drawing on any new phenotypic data, the later analysis identified candidate immune exposures from TCR beta sequences and the way those sequences occurred across donors. Because of strong linkage in the cohort, five DR-DQ haplotypes were treated as single units for association and clustering. Every repertoire in the discovery cohort had been generated on one and the same sequencing platform. To predict cytomegalovirus infection status, the study combined high-throughput TCR immunosequencing, statistical association of individual TCRs with disease status, and machine learning. A later analysis re-analyzed previously published TCR beta repertoires from 666 donors and added high-resolution HLA genotyping to study TCR occurrence patterns. Results and caveats for the whole study, not just this receptor: V-gene and J-gene trimming of TCR beta chains was associated with a missense DCLRE1C variant in a later genetic analysis, and the association was replicated in an independent cohort. Because HLA typing was missing for some donors at each locus, association tests included only the typed subset. A cluster of highly shared sequence variants was judged likely to be a technical artifact of the sequencing pipeline. Strong co-occurrence of HLA alleles, especially DR and DQ, made assigning TCR associations to individual alleles difficult. Compared with the roughly 600-donor mean, donors in an Asian-associated ancestry cluster had fewer N-insertions in productive TCRs, according to a later genetic analysis. It was suggested by the authors that the approach could potentially be generalized to other disease states and immunological phenotypes. Because counts were too low, around 17 rarely observed V segments, including chromosome 9 orphons, were left out of the earlier analysis of 500 to 750 of the donors. The study gave a list of about 150 TCR beta chains associated with cytomegalovirus. The only immune exposure information available for the cohort was CMV serostatus. Most TCR sequences were observed very rarely across donors, whereas some public TCRs were present in many individuals. In both the original and validation cohorts, the classifier was reported to diagnose cytomegalovirus status with high specificity and sensitivity. According to a later analysis, most CMV-associated TCR beta chains appeared to be HLA-restricted, and the HLA associations seemed to be driven largely by CMV exposure. A further reported finding was that TCR beta sequences accurately predicted the HLA-A and HLA-B alleles for most subjects in the first cohort. An earlier analysis of 587 of the donors showed that most TCR beta V segments appeared in productive rearrangements either about 87% or about 30% of the time, which broadly matched IMGT annotations. A few of the identified cytomegalovirus-associated TCR beta chains were confirmed in vitro to be specific for cytomegalovirus antigens. A later analysis associated about 16,000 TCR beta sequences with specific HLA alleles at a false discovery rate of 0.05. A later analysis reported that several top co-occurrence clusters appeared linked to parvovirus B19, influenza, CMV and Epstein-Barr virus. In this cohort, only TCR beta chains were sequenced, and detectable features were limited by the absence of alpha or paired-chain data. Correlated functional status among segregating V segments might reflect linkage disequilibrium, but an unknown experimental factor could not be ruled out. The presence/absence analyses assumed that sequencing depth was roughly uniform across donors, and that assumption may not be true. Compared with equally common non-associated chains, HLA-associated TCR beta chains in a later analysis were more clonally expanded and had lower generation probabilities. A later analysis found that TCR association rates varied across HLA loci, with DRB1 alleles showing the most associated TCRs and HLA-C alleles the fewest.

Library method: the immunoSEQ multiplex PCR assay. The multiplex PCR relied on a mix of 60 forward primers for TCR Vbeta segments and 13 reverse primers for TCR Jbeta segments. Amplification of the CDR3 region of rearranged TCR beta genes was performed with a multiplex PCR assay on genomic DNA. On the Illumina HiSeq System, the amplified TCR beta libraries were sequenced as 87-base-pair reads. The published analysis was carried out like this. A later analysis counted 75 million to 100 million unique TCR beta chains across the 670 or so repertoires, and 9.5 million to 11 million of these chains were shared by at least two donors. Raw reads were error-corrected and collapsed into unique sequences with a nearest-neighbor algorithm that merged closely related sequences to remove PCR and sequencing errors. V, D and J gene segments were assigned by aligning CDR3 sequences to IMGT reference sequences. For a sequence to be retained, a match of at least six nucleotides to both a V gene segment and a J gene segment was required. Rearrangements were called productive when the CDR3 lacked stop codons and stayed in frame with V and J; all others were non-productive. Following IMGT convention, CDR3 was defined as the stretch from the second conserved V-encoded cysteine up to the conserved J-encoded phenylalanine. The earlier analysis of some 540 of the donors excluded any sequence lacking an unambiguous match to a single V gene segment. An earlier analysis of 500 to 700 of the donors classified V segments as functional when productive rearrangements were above 56.7% and as segregating when the standard deviation between donors was above 5%. A statistical classification framework was built to diagnose cytomegalovirus status from the catalog of TCR beta chain sequences. In a later analysis, V and J genes were assigned by comparing TCR nucleotide sequences against IMGT/GENE-DB human TR gene sequences. Using the TCRdist pipeline, a later analysis assigned CDR3 sequences along with most-parsimonious VDJ recombination scenarios. In a later analysis, each TCR beta chain was defined by its CDR3 amino acid sequence together with its V-gene family, and reads without a unique V-gene family were excluded. As a way to deal with suspected cross-contamination and a sequencing artifact, a later analysis dropped over 550 nucleotide sequences that were highly shared and had low generation probability. In a later analysis, a clonal expansion index was calculated for each public chain from normalized within-repertoire ranks of inferred template counts. In a later analysis, generation probabilities were computed using a VDJ recombination model fitted to out-of-frame rearrangements, and the results were checked against IGoR. In a later analysis, hypergeometric tests were used to score TCR-TCR, TCR-HLA and TCR-CMV co-occurrence, with a repertoire-size bias correction applied to TCR pairs. False discovery rates were estimated in a later analysis by permuting HLA or CMV assignments 20 times. In a later analysis, co-occurring TCRs were grouped using DBSCAN, and TCRdist sequence similarity was added for clustering within HLA-allele-positive subsets. For co-occurrence clustering, repertoires with fewer than 30,000 or more than 120,000 public chains were excluded, along with several repertoires with anomalous nucleotide sharing. TCRdb limited this immuneACCESS table to in-frame rearrangements with V and J called. A share of clones is missing; checked studies link under half to unresolved V genes, and the rest is unexplained. That table supplies the V and J calls and clone size; D and trimming were determined from the DNA. Within this sample are some 130,000 clones, with more than 70% of them counted one time only. The top ten clones comprise 1% of the sample.

Details on this clone: Its antigen remains undetermined. No quality values exist for individual bases; no much larger clone is one base distant.

The cohort consisted of 650 to 850 healthy bone marrow donors. All cohort members were sampled while nominally healthy, although unrecorded immune exposures were likely present. CMV serostatus was positive for roughly 290 and negative for 352 of the 666 cohort members, and was not recorded for this donor. Every donor gave a peripheral blood sample, and the peripheral blood mononuclear cells from that sample were used for TCR beta sequencing. Genomic DNA extraction from the blood cell samples was performed with the Qiagen DNeasy Blood Extraction Kit. The sequenced sample was PBMCs. The receptor comes from a human donor in good health.

Here is the DNA: TGTGCCAGCAGTTTAGGAGGGGTACGTCAGGGCTACGAGCAGTACTTC. The resulting protein is CASSLGGVRQGYEQYF. The sequence is built from TRBV28 and TRBJ2-7; TRBD2 is possibly the D segment (6 matching bases). From the cysteine through the phenylalanine, the CDR3 covers 16 amino acids. The sequence is cut down to CDR3 DNA, 48 bases in frame from base 1. V gives up 2 bases and J gives up 3 bases, and the segment between their germline ends measures 17 bases. Reading the germline V gene gives CDR1 MDHEN and CDR2 SYDVKM. With the rest looked up from the reference TRBV28 and TRBJ2-7 genes rather than sequenced, the full variable domain is DVKVTQSSRYLVKRTGEKVFLECVQDMDHENMFWYRQDPGLGLRLIYFSYDVKMKEKGDIPEGYSVSREKKERFSLILESASTNQTSMYLCASSLGGVRQGYEQYFGPGTRLTVT.